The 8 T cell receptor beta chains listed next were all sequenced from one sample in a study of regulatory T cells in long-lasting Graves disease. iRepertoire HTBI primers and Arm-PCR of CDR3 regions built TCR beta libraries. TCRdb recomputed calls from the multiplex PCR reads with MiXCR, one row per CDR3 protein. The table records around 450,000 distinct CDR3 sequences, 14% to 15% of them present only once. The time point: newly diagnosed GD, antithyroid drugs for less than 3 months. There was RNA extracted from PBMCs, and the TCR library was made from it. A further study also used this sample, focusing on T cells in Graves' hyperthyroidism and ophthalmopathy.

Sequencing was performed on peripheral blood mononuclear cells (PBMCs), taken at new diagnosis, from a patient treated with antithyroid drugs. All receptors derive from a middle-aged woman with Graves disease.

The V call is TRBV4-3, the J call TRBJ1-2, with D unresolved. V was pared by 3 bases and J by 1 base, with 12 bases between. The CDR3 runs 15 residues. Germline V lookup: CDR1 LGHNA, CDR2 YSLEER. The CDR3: CASSQAGLVNYGYTF. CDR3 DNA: TGCGCCAGCAGCCAGGCTGGGCTTGTTAACTATGGCTACACCTTC.

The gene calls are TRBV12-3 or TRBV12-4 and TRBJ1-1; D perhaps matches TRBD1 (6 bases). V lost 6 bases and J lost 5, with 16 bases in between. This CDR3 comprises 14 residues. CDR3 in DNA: TGTGCCAGCAGAAACGAAGACAGGCAGACTGAAGCTTTCTTT. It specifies CASRNEDRQTEAFF.

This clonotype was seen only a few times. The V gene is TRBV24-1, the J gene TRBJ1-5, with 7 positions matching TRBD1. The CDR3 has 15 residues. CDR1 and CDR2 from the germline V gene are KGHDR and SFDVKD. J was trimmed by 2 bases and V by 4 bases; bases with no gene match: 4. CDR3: CATSETGMGNQPQHF. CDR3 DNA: TGTGCCACCAGTGAGACAGGGATGGGCAATCAGCCCCAGCATTTT.

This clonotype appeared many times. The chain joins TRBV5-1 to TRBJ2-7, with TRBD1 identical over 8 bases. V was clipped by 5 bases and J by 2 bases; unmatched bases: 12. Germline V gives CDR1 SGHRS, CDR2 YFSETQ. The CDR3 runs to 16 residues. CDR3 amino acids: CASSKDRDRIPYEQYF. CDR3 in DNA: TGCGCCAGCAGTAAAGATCGGGACAGGATCCCCTACGAGCAGTACTTC. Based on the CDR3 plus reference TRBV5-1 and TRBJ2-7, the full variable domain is KAGVTQTPRYLIKTRGQQVTLSCSPISGHRSVSWYQQTPGQGLQFLFEYFSETQRNKGNFPGRFSGRQFSNSRSEMNVSTLELGDSALYLCASSKDRDRIPYEQYFGPGTRLTVT.

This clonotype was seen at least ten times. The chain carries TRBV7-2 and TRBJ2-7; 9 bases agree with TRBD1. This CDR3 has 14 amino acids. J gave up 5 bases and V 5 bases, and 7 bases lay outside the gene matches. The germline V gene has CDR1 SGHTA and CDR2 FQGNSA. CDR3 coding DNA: TGTGCCAGCAGCCGGACAGGGGCTGCCGACGAGCAGTACTTC. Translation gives CASSRTGAADEQYF.

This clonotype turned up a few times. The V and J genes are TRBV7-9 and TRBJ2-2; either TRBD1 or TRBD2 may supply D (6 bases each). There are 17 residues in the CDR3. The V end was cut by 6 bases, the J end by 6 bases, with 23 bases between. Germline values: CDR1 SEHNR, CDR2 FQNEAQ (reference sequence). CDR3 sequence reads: CASSFNPGGRVAGELFF. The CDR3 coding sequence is TGTGCCAGCAGTTTTAATCCTGGGGGGCGCGTTGCCGGGGAGCTGTTTTTT.

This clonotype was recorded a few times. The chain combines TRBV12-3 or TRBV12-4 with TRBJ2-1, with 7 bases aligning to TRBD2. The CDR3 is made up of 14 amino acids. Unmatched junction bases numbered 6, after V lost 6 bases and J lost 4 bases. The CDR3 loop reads CASSTGTIYNEQFF. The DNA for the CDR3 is TGTGCCAGCAGCACCGGGACTATTTACAATGAGCAGTTCTTC.

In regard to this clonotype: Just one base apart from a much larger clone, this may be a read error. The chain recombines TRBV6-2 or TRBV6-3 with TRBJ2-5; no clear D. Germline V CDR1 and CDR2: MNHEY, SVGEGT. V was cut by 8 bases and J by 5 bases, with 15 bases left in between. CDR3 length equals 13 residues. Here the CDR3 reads CASGYWVGETQYF. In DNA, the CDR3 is TGTGCCAGCGGATACTGGGTTGGGGAGACCCAGTACTTC.